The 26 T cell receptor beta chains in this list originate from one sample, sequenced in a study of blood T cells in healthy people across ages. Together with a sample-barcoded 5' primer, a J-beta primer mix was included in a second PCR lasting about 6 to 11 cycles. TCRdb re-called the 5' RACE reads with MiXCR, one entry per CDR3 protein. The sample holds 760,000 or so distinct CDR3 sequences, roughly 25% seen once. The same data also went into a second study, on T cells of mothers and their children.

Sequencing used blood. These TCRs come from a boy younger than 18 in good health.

CDR3 sequence: CASSLRLEGTQYF. For the CDR3, the DNA is TGTGCCAGCAGCTTAAGGCTAGAGGGGACCCAGTACTTC. This sequence joins TRBV7-3 and TRBJ2-1; a weak D match, TRBD2 (5 bases). The DNA end is a closer match to TRBJ2-5, so the J assignment may be wrong. The CDR3 extends over 13 amino acids. Germline V gene lookup returns CDR1 SGHTA and CDR2 FQGTGA.

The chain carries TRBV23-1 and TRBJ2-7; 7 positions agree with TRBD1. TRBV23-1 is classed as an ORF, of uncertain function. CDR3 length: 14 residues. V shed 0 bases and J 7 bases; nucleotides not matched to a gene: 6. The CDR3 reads CASSQSVRGREQYF. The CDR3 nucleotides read TGCGCCAGCAGTCAATCAGTAAGGGGGCGGGAGCAGTACTTC.

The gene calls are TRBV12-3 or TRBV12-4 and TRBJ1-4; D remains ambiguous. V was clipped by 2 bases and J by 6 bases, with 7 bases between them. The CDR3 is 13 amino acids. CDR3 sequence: CASSLFRDEKLFF. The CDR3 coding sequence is TGTGCCAGCAGTTTATTCCGGGATGAAAAACTGTTTTTT.

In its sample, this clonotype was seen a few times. The CDR3 DNA is TGTGCCAGCAGTCACACGCTAGAGACCCAGTACTTC. This encodes CASSHTLETQYF. V usage is TRBV27 and J usage is TRBJ2-5; D gene uncertain. The CDR3 has 12 residues. V dropped 5 bases and J dropped 4 bases, with 8 bases sitting between them. Germline CDR1 and CDR2: MNHEY and SMNVEV (reference sequence).

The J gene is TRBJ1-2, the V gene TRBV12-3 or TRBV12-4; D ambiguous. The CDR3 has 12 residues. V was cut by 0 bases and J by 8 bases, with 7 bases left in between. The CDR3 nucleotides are TGTGCCAGCAGTTTAGCGTTGGACGGCTACACCTTC. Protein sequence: CASSLALDGYTF.

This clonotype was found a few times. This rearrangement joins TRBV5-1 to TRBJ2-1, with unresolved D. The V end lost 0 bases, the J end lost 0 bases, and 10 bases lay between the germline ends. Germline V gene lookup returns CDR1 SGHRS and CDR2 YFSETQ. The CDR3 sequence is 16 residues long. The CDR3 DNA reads TGCGCCAGCAGCTTGGTCGCTCTCAACTCCTACAATGAGCAGTTCTTC. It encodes CASSLVALNSYNEQFF.

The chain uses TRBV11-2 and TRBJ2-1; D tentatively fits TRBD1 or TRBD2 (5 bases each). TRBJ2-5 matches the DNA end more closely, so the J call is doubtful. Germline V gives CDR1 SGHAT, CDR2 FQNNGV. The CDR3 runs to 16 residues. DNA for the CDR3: TGTGCCAGCAAGAAATGGGACGCGGGCAGGGAGGAGACCCAGTACTTC. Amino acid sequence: CASKKWDAGREETQYF.

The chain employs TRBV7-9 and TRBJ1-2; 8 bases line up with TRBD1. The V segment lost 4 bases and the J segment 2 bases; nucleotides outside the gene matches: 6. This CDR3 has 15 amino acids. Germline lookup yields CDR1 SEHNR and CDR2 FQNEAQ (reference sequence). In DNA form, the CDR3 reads TGTGCCAGCAGCTCCCAGACAGGGGACAACTATGGCTACACCTTC. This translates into CASSSQTGDNYGYTF. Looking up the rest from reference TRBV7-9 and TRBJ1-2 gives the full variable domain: DTGVSQNPRHKITKRGQNVTFRCDPISEHNRLYWYRQTLGQGPEFLTYFQNEAQLEKSRLLSDRFSAERPKGSFSTLEIQRTEQGDSAMYLCASSSQTGDNYGYTFGSGTRLTVV.

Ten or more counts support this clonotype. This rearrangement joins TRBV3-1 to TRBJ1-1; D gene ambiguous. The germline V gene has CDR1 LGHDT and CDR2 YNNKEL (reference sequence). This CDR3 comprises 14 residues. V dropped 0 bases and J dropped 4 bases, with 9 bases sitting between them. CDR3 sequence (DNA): TGTGCCAGCAGCCAAGATCCGGGATTCACTGAAGCTTTCTTT. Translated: CASSQDPGFTEAFF.

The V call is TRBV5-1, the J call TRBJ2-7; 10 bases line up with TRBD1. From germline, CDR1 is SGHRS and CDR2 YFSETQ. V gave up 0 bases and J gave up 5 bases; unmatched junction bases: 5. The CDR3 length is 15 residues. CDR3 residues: CASSLAGTGVDEQYF. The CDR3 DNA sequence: TGCGCCAGCAGCTTGGCCGGGACAGGGGTGGACGAGCAGTACTTC.

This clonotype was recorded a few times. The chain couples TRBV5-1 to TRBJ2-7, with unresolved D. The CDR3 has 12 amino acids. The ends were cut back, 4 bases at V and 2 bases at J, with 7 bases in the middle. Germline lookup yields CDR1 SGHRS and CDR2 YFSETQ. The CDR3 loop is CASSVNAYEQYF. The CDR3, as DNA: TGCGCCAGCAGCGTTAACGCCTACGAGCAGTACTTC.

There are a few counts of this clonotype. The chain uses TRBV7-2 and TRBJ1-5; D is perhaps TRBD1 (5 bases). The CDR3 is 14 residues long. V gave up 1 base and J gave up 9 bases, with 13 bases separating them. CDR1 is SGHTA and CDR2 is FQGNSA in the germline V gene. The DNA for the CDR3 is TGTGCCAGCAGCTTAGACGGGGGATCCGGGCCCCAGCATTTT. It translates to CASSLDGGSGPQHF.

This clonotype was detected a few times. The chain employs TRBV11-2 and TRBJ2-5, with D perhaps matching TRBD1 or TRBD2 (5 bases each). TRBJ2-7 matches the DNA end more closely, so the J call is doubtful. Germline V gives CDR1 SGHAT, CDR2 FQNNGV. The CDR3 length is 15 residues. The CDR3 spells CASSPVTGTVYEQYF. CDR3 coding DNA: TGTGCCAGCAGCCCGGTTACCGGGACGGTCTACGAGCAGTACTTC.

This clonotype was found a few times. CDR3 sequence: CASSEGRTGSSYEQYF. The CDR3 region has the DNA TGTGCCAGCAGTGAAGGACGAACAGGCAGCTCCTACGAGCAGTACTTC. The rearrangement links TRBV2 to TRBJ2-7, with D tentatively TRBD1 (5 bases). The CDR3 is 16 residues long. CDR1 and CDR2 (germline): SNHLY, FYNNEI. V was cut by 1 base and J by 0 bases, with 13 bases left in between.

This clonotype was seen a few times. CDR3 in amino acids: CASSDGPSGSGNIQYF. CDR3 nucleotides: TGTGCCAGCAGTGATGGGCCTAGCGGGAGTGGGAACATTCAGTACTTC. This chain links TRBV2 with TRBJ2-4, with TRBD2 matching over 10 bases. The trim removed 3 bases at V and 7 bases at J, leaving 9 bases unmatched. Germline V gene sequence: CDR1 SNHLY, CDR2 FYNNEI. The CDR3 totals 16 residues.

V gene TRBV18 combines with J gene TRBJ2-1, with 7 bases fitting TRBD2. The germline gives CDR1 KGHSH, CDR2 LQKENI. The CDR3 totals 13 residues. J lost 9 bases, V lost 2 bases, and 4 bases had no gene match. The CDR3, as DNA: TGTGCCAGCTCACCAGGACTAGATGGTGAGCAGTTCTTC. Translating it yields CASSPGLDGEQFF.

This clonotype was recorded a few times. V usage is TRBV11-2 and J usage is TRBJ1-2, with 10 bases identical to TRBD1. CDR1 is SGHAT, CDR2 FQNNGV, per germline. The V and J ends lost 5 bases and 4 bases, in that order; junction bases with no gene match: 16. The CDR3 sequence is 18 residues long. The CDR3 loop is CASSPTGTGALFGYGYTF. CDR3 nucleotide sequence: TGTGCCAGCAGCCCAACCGGGACAGGGGCCCTCTTTGGCTATGGCTACACCTTC.

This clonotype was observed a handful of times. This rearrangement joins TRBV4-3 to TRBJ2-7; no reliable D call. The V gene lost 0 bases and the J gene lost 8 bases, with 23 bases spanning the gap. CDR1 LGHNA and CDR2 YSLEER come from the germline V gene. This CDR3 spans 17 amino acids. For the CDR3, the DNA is TGCGCCAGCAGCCAAGAACGACGTGGCGGAGTTCCTACGCAGCAGTACTTC. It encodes CASSQERRGGVPTQQYF.

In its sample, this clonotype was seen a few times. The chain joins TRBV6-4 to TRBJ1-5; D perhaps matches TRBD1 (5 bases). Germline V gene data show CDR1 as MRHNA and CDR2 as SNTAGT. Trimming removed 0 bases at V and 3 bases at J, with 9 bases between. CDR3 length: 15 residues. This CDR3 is CASSDSRGPNQPQHF. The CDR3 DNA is TGTGCCAGCAGTGACTCGAGGGGTCCCAATCAGCCCCAGCATTTT.

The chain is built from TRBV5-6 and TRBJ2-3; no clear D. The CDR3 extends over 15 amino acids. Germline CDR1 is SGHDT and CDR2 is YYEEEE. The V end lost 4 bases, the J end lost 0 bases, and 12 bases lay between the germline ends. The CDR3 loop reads CASSPPGSSTDTQYF. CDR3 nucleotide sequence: TGTGCCAGCAGCCCGCCTGGATCCAGCACAGATACGCAGTATTTT.

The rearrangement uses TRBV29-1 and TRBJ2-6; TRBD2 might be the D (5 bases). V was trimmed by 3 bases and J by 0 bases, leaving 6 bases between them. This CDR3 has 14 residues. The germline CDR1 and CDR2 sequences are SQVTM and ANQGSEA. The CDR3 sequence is CSVDRGSGANVLTF. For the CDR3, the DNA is TGCAGCGTTGATCGGGGCTCTGGGGCCAACGTCCTGACTTTC. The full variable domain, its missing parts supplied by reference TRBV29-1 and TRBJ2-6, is SAVISQKPSRDICQRGTSLTIQCQVDSQVTMMFWYRQQPGQSLTLIATANQGSEATYESGFVIDKFPISRPNLTFSTLTVSNMSPEDSSIYLCSVDRGSGANVLTFGAGSRLTVL.

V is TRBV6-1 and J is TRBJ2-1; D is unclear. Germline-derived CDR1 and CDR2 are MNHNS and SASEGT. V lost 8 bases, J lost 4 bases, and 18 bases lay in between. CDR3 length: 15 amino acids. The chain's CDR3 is CASADRPETYNEQFF. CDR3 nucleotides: TGTGCCAGCGCCGATAGACCCGAGACTTACAATGAGCAGTTCTTC.

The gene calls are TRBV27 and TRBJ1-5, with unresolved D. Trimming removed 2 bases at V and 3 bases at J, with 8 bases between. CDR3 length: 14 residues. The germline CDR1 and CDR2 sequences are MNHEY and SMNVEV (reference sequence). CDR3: CASSLMANNQPQHF. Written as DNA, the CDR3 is TGTGCCAGCAGTTTAATGGCGAACAATCAGCCCCAGCATTTT.

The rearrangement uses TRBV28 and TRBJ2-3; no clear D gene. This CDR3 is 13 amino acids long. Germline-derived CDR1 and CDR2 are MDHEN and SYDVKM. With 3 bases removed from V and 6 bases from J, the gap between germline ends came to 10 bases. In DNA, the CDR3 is TGTGCCAGCAGTTTTAATCCTAGGGATACGCAGTATTTT. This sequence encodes CASSFNPRDTQYF.

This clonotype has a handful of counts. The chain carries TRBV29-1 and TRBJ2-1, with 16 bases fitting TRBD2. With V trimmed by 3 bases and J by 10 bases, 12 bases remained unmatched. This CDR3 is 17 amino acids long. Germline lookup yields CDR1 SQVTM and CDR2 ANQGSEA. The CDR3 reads CSVDGTSGRALEGEQFF. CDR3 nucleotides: TGCAGCGTTGATGGGACTAGCGGGAGGGCCCTTGAAGGGGAGCAGTTCTTC.

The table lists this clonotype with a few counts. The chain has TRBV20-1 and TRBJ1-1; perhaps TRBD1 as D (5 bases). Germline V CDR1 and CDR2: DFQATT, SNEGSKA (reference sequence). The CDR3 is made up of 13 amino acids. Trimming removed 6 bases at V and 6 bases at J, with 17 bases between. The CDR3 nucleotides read TGCAGTGCCCCGGTGGGAGGGGAATCTGAAGCTTTCTTT. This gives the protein CSAPVGGESEAFF.